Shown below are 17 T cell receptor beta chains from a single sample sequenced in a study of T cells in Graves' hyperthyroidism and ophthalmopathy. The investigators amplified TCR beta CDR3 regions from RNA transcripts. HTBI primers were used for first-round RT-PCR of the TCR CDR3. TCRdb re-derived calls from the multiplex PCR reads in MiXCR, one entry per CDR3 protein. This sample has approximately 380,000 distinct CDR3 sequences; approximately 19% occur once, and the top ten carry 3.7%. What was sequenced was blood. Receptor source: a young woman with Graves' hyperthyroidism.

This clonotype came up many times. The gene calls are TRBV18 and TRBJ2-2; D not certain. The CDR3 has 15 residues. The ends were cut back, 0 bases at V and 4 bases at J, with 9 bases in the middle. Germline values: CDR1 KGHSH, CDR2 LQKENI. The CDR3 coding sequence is TGTGCCAGCTCACCACCGGCTACCAGCACCGGGGAGCTGTTTTTT. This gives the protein CASSPPATSTGELFF.

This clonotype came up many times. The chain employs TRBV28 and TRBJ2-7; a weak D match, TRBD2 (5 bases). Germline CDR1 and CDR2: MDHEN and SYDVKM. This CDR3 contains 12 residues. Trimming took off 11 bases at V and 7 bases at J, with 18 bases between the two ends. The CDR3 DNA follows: TGTGCCGGCCCCCGGAGTAGGGAGGAGCAGTACTTC. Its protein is CAGPRSREEQYF. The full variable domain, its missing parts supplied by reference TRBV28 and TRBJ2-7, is DVKVTQSSRYLVKRTGEKVFLECVQDMDHENMFWYRQDPGLGLRLIYFSYDVKMKEKGDIPEGYSVSREKKERFSLILESASTNQTSMYLCAGPRSREEQYFGPGTRLTVT.

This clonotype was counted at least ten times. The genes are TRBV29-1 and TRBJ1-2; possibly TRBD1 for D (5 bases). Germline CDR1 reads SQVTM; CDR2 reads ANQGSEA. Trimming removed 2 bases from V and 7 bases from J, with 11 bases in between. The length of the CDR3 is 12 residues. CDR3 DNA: TGCAGCGTTGAAAAAGGGGCGGGTGGCTACACCTTC. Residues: CSVEKGAGGYTF.

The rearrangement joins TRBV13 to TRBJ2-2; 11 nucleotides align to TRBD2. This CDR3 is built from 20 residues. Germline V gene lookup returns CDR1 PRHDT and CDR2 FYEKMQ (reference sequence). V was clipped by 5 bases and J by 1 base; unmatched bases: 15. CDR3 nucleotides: TGTGCCAGCAGCCCCAGGGCTAGCGGGAGGCCCAGAGTGAACACCGGGGAGCTGTTTTTT. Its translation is CASSPRASGRPRVNTGELFF.

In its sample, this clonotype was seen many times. The CDR3 loop is CASSFEGGRVGELFF. The CDR3 coding sequence is TGTGCCAGCAGCTTCGAGGGGGGCCGGGTCGGGGAGCTGTTTTTT. The chain uses TRBV7-2 and TRBJ2-2; D possibly uses TRBD1 or TRBD2 (6 bases each). CDR3 length: 15 residues. The germline V and J ends were trimmed by 3 bases and 7 bases, with 15 bases remaining between them. Germline CDR1 reads SGHTA; CDR2 reads FQGNSA.

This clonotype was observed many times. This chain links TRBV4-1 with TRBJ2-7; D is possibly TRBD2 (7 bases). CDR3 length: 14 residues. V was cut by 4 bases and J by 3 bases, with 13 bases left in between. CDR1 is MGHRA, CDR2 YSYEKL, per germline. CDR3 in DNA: TGCGCCAGCAGCCTCAGGGGAGGGGGCTACGAGCAGTACTTC. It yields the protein CASSLRGGGYEQYF.

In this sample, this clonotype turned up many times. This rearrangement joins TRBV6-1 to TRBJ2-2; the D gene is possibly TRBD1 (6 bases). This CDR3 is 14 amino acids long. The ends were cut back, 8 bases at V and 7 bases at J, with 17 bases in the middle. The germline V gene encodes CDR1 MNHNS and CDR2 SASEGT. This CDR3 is CASAQGQGGGELFF. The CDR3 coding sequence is TGTGCCAGCGCCCAGGGGCAGGGTGGCGGGGAGCTGTTTTTT.

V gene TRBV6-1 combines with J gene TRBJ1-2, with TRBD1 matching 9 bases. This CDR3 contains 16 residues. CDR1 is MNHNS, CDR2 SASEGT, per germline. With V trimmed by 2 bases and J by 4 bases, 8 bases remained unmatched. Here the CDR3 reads CASSELGTGTSYGYTF. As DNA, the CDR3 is TGTGCCAGCAGTGAATTGGGGACAGGGACGAGCTATGGCTACACCTTC.

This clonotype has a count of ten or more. The DNA for the CDR3 is TGTGCCAGCTCACCACGAGTCACTGAAGCTTTCTTT. Translation gives CASSPRVTEAFF. V gene TRBV18 combines with J gene TRBJ1-1; D unresolved. Germline assignment: CDR1 KGHSH and CDR2 LQKENI. V dropped 1 base and J dropped 4 bases, with 4 bases sitting between them. The CDR3 is made up of 12 amino acids.

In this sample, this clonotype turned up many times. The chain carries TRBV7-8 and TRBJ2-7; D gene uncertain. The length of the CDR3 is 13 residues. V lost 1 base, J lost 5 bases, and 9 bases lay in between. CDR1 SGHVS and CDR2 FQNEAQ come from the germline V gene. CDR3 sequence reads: CASSLEEVHEQYF. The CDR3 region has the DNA TGTGCCAGCAGCTTAGAAGAGGTCCACGAGCAGTACTTC.

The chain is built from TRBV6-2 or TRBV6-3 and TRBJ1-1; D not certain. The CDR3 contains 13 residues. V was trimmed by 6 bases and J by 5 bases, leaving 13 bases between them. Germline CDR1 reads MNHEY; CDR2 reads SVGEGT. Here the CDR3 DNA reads TGTGCCAGCAGCTATCACGACCGAACTGAAGCTTTCTTT. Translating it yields CASSYHDRTEAFF.

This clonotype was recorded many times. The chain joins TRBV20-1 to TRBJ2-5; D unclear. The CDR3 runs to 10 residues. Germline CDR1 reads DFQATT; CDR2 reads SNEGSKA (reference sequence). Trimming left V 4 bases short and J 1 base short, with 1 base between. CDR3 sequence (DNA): TGCAGTGCTACCCAAGAGACCCAGTACTTC. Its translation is CSATQETQYF.

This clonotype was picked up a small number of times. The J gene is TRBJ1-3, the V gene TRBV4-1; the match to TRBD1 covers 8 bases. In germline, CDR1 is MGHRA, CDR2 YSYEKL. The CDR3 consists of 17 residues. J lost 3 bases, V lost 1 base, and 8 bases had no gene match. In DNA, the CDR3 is TGCGCCAGCAGCCAAGGACACCAGGGGGCAATTGGAAACACCATATATTTT. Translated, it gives CASSQGHQGAIGNTIYF.

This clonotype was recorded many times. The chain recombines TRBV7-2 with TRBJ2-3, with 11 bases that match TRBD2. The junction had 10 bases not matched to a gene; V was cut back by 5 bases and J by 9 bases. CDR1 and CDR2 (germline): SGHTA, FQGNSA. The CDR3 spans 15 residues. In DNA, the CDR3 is TGTGCCAGCAGCCTTAGCGGGGGGGCCCTAACAACGCAGTATTTT. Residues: CASSLSGGALTTQYF.

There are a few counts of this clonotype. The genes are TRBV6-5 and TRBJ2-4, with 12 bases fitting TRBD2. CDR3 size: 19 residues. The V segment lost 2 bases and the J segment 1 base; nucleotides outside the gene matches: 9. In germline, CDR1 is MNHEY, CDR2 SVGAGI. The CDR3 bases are TGTGCCAGCAGTTACAAGGCGCTAGCGGGGGGGCAGGCCAAAAACATTCAGTACTTC. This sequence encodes CASSYKALAGGQAKNIQYF.

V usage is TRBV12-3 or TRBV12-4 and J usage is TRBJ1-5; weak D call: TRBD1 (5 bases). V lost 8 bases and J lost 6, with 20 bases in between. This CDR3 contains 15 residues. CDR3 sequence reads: CASSKVTGGSQPQHF. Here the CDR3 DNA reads TGTGCCAGCTCAAAGGTGACCGGGGGAAGTCAGCCCCAGCATTTT.

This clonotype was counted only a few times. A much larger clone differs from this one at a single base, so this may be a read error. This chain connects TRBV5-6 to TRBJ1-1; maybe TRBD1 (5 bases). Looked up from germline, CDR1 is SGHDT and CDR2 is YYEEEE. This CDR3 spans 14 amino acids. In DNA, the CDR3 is TGTGCCAGCAGCTTACAGGTGCGGAACACTGAAGCTTGCTTT. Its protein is CASSLQVRNTEACF.